The TCR beta chain under discussion was sequenced for a study of Ad26.COV2.S vaccination and SARS-CoV-2 variants. TCRdb's copy holds only in-frame clones and misses some; the assay was immunoSEQ multiplex PCR. The sample lists more than 300,000 clones; around 83% were seen once. Treatment in this sample: some 19 received Ad26.COV2.S at low or high dose, single or two shots; 5 received placebo; per-sample allocation not given. Following the first vaccine or placebo injection, samples were taken on day 63. This vaccine is an Ad26 vector that expresses the Wuhan-strain SARS-CoV-2 spike. The V and J ends lost 5 bases and 5 bases respectively, with 8 bases between them. Germline CDR1 and CDR2: DFQATT and SNEGSKA (reference sequence). The CDR3 contains 11 residues.

The sample was peripheral blood, taken in a trial of Ad26.COV2.S vaccine versus placebo. This sequence originates from a person between 18 and 65 years old who received the Ad26.COV2.S COVID-19 vaccine or a placebo. V and J are TRBV20-1 and TRBJ2-3; the D is unclear. CDR3 loop: CSAPFGDTQYF. CDR3 nucleotide sequence: TGCAGTGCTCCCTTTGGAGATACGCAGTATTTT.